This TCR beta chain is drawn from a study of T-cell reconstitution after alpha-beta-depleted transplantation in children. This clonotype was observed many times. Unique molecular identifiers were incorporated during preparation of the TCRbeta library. TCRdb re-called the PCR reads through MiXCR, storing one row per CDR3 protein. This sample yields 550,000 to 800,000 distinct CDR3 sequences, of which over 10% are seen a single time; 0.75% to 0.85% belongs to the top ten. This TCR derives from a girl aged 2 to 10 with congenital amegakaryocytic thrombocytopenia, due to receive a stem cell transplant. The sample here was PBMCs, taken before TCRalphabeta/CD19-depleted stem cell transplant.

CDR3 amino acids: CSVDNGAFF. CDR3 coding DNA: TGCAGCGTTGATAACGGAGCTTTCTTT. The gene calls are TRBV29-1 and TRBJ1-1, with unresolved D. CDR3 size: 9 residues. Trimming shortened V by 3 bases and J by 10 bases, and 6 bases separated the two germline ends. Germline V lookup: CDR1 SQVTM, CDR2 ANQGSEA.